What follows are 2 T cell receptor beta chains derived from one specimen sequenced in a study of circulating CD8 cells and anti-PD-1 response in melanoma. From live CD3+CD8+TCRalphabeta+ cells, four PD-1 and/or TIGIT subsets were sorted. TCR libraries were prepared from roughly 14 ng of total RNA with the QIAseq Immune Repertoire TCR panel. TCRdb re-analysed the reads in MiXCR, keeping a single row per CDR3 protein. The sample consists of 450 to 600 distinct CDR3 sequences, under 9% of them appearing once. The specimen comprised CD8+ T cells from PBMCs, sampled at baseline or after one month of anti-PD-1 therapy (not recorded which). The receptors derive from a human donor with melanoma.

This clonotype was seen only a few times. The rearrangement links TRBV20-1 to TRBJ2-2, with unresolved D. V lost 2 bases, J lost 5 bases, and 12 bases lay in between. The CDR3 consists of 14 residues. CDR1 and CDR2 from the germline V gene are DFQATT and SNEGSKA (reference sequence). CDR3 DNA sequence: TGCAGTGCTAGACCCCGCGTAGAAACCGGGGAGCTGTTTTTT. Translated: CSARPRVETGELFF.

This clonotype is categorized as medium-sized. Written as DNA, the CDR3 is TGCAGTGCCCCAGAGCGGGAGGCACGGAGTGAGCAGTTCTTC. Amino acid sequence: CSAPEREARSEQFF. The genes are TRBV20-1 and TRBJ2-1; 9 nucleotides match TRBD2. The CDR3 totals 14 residues. Germline V lookup: CDR1 DFQATT, CDR2 SNEGSKA (reference sequence). V was pared by 6 bases and J by 9 bases, with 12 bases of the junction left unmatched.